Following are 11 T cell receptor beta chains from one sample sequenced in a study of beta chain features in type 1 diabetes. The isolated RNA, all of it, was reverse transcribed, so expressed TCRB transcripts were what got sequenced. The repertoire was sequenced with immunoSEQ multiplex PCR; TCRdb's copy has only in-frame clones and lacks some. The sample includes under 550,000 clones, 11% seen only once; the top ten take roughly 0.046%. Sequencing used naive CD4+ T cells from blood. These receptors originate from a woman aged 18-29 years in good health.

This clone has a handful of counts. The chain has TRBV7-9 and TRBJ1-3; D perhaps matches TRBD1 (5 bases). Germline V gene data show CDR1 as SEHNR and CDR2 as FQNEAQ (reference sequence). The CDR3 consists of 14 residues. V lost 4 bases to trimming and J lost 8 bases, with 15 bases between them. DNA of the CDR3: TGTGCCAGCAGCTACAGTGGGACCTTGGACACCATATATTTT. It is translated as CASSYSGTLDTIYF.

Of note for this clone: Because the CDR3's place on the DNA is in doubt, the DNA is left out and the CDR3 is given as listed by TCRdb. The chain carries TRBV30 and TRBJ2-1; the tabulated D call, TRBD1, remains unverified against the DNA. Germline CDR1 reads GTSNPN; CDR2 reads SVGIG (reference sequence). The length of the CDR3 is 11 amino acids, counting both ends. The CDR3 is CAWSVGAGSFF.

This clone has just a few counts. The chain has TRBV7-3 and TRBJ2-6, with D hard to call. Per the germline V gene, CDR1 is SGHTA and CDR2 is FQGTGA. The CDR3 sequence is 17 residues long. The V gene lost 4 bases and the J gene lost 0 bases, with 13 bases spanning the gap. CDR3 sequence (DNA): TGTGCCAGCAGCTCTCAATCAACCCTCTCTGGGGCCAACGTCCTGACTTTC. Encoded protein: CASSSQSTLSGANVLTF.

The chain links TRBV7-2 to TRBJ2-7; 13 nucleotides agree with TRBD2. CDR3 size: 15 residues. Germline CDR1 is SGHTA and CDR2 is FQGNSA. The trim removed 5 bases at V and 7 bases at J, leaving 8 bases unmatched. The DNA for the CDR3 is TGTGCCAGCAGCCCCAGACTAGCGGGAGGCGCTGAGCAGTACTTC. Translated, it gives CASSPRLAGGAEQYF.

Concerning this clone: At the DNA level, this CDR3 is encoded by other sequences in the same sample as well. CDR3 bases: TGTGCCAGCAGCTTAGTAGGGGGAGATACGCAGTATTTT. This translates into CASSLVGGDTQYF. The rearrangement uses TRBV7-2 and TRBJ2-3, with D maybe TRBD1 (6 bases). Per germline, CDR1 SGHTA and CDR2 FQGNSA. Trimming stripped 1 base from V and 5 bases from J, with 7 bases between. This CDR3 comprises 13 residues.

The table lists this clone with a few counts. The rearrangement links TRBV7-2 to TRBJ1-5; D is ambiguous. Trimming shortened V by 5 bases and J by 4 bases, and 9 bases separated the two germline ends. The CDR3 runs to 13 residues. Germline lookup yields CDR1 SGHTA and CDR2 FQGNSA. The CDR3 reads CASSVGSNQPQHF. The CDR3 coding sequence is TGTGCCAGCAGCGTCGGCTCGAATCAGCCCCAGCATTTT.

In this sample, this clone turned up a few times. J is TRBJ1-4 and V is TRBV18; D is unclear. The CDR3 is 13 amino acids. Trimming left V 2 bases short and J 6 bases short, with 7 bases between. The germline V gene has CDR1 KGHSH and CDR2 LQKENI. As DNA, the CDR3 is TGTGCCAGCTCACCAACTCGGGATGAAAAACTGTTTTTT. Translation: CASSPTRDEKLFF. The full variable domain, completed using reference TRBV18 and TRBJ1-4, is NAGVMQNPRHLVRRRGQEARLRCSPMKGHSHVYWYRQLPEEGLKFMVYLQKENIIDESGMPKERFSAEFPKEGPSILRIQQVVRGDSAAYFCASSPTRDEKLFFGSGTQLSVL.

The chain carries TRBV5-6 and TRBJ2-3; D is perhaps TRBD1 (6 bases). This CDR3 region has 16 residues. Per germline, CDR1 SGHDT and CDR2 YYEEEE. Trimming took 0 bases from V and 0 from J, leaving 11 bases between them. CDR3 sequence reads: CASSLAGTPSTDTQYF. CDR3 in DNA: TGTGCCAGCAGCTTGGCGGGGACACCTAGCACAGATACGCAGTATTTT.

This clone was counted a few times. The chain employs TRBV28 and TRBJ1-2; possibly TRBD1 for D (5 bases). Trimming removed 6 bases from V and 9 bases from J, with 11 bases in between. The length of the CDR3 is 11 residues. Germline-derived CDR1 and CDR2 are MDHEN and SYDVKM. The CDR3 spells CASRAGTRYTF. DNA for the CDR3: TGTGCCAGCAGAGCGGGGACGCGCTACACCTTC.

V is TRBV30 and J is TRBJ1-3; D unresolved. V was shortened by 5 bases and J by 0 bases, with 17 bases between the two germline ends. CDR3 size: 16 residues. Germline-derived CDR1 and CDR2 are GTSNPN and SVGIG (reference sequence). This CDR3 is CAWPGAYLNSGNTIYF. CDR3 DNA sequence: TGTGCCTGGCCCGGAGCCTACCTAAACTCTGGAAACACCATATATTTT.

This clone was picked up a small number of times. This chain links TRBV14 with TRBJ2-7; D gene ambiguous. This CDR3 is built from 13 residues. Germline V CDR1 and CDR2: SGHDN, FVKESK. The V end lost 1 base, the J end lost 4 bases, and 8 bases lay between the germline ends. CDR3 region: CASSQVHGYEQYF. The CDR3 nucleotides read TGTGCCAGCAGCCAAGTCCATGGTTACGAGCAGTACTTC.